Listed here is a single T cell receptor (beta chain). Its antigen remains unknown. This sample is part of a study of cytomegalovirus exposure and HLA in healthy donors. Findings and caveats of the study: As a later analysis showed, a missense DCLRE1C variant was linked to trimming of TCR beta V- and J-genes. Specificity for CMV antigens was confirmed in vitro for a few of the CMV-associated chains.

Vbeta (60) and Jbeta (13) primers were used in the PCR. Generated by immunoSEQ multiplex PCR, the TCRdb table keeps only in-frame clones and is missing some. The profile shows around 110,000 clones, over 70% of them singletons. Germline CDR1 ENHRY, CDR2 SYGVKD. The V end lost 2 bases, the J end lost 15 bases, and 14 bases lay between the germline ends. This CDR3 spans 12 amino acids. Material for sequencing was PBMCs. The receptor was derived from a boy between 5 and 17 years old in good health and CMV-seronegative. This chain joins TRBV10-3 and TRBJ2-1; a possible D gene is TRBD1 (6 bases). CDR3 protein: CAISEGTQRPFF. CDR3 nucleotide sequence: TGTGCCATCAGTGAGGGGACACAGAGGCCGTTCTTC.